This passage covers 32 T cell receptor beta chains from one sample sequenced in a study of CD8 T cells in ankylosing spondylitis. One entry per CDR3 protein, called by TCRdb with MiXCR from the 5' RACE reads. Of a few hundred thousand distinct CDR3 sequences listed, approximately 20% were seen once; the top ten hold roughly a sixth. Study-wide results and limits: Apparently characteristic of ankylosing spondylitis blood was a TCR beta motif (roughly 8 highly homologous variants).

Their cognate antigens are unknown. The sample was blood, either unsorted or a sorted T cell fraction (not recorded which). These receptors were obtained from a male donor with ankylosing spondylitis.

This clonotype appeared a few times. The chain has TRBV7-3 and TRBJ1-5; D is possibly TRBD1 (5 bases). Germline values: CDR1 SGHTA, CDR2 FQGTGA. Trimming stripped 2 bases from V and 1 base from J, with 12 bases between. This CDR3 comprises 16 residues. The CDR3 protein is CASSLDSGRSNQPQHF. As DNA, the CDR3 is TGTGCCAGCAGCTTAGACTCGGGGCGCAGCAATCAGCCCCAGCATTTT.

The chain employs TRBV20-1 and TRBJ2-3; 9 nucleotides match TRBD2. Per the germline V gene, CDR1 is DFQATT and CDR2 is SNEGSKA (reference sequence). The CDR3 is made up of 13 amino acids. V lost 2 bases, J lost 4 bases, and 1 base stayed unmatched. The CDR3 loop is CSARSSGADTQYF. For the CDR3, the DNA is TGCAGTGCTAGATCTAGCGGGGCAGATACGCAGTATTTT.

This clonotype has a handful of counts. The chain links TRBV9 to TRBJ2-1; a weak D match, TRBD1 (5 bases). The germline V gene has CDR1 SGDLS and CDR2 YYNGEE. Deletions cut 4 bases from V and 4 bases from J, with 12 bases between. The CDR3 runs 14 residues. Here the CDR3 DNA reads TGTGCCAGCAGCCCGCGACAGCAGTACAATGAGCAGTTCTTC. Its protein product is CASSPRQQYNEQFF.

The chain has TRBV20-1 and TRBJ2-7, with a possible D match to TRBD1 (6 bases). CDR1 is DFQATT, CDR2 SNEGSKA, per germline (reference sequence). The CDR3 loop spans 13 amino acids. Trimming removed 1 base from V and 3 bases from J, with 10 bases in between. The CDR3 DNA follows: TGCAGTGCTAGAGCCCCGGGACACTACGAGCAGTACTTC. Protein: CSARAPGHYEQYF.

This clonotype was counted only a few times. V gene TRBV3-1 combines with J gene TRBJ2-7; D call uncertain. The V gene's germline CDR1 is LGHDT and CDR2 YNNKEL (reference sequence). V lost 0 bases and J 9 bases, leaving 12 bases between the germline ends. This CDR3 is 13 amino acids long. The CDR3 here is CASSQDWGPGQYF. The CDR3 DNA is TGTGCCAGCAGCCAAGATTGGGGTCCTGGGCAGTACTTC.

This chain connects TRBV6-1 to TRBJ2-3, with TRBD2 matching 9 bases. This CDR3 has 16 amino acids. V was clipped by 6 bases and J by 2 bases; unmatched bases: 9. CDR1 and CDR2 (germline): MNHNS, SASEGT. CDR3 residues: CASRETSGTYTDTQYF. In nucleotides, the CDR3 is TGTGCCAGCAGGGAGACTAGCGGCACTTACACAGATACGCAGTATTTT.

The chain recombines TRBV27 with TRBJ2-2; weak D call: TRBD2 (5 bases). The length of the CDR3 is 16 residues. Per the germline V gene, CDR1 is MNHEY and CDR2 is SMNVEV (reference sequence). Trimming cost V 6 bases and J 0 bases, with 14 bases left between them. The CDR3 nucleotides are TGTGCCAGCAGCCCATGGAGCGGACCGAACACCGGGGAGCTGTTTTTT. Translating it yields CASSPWSGPNTGELFF.

This clonotype showed up just a few times. The gene calls are TRBV6-2 or TRBV6-3 and TRBJ2-1; D is ambiguous. CDR3 length equals 15 residues. Trimming cost V 1 base and J 7 bases, with 14 bases left between them. CDR1 MNHEY and CDR2 SVGEGT come from the germline V gene. CDR3 DNA sequence: TGTGCCAGCAGTTACTGGAATAGCCGGCAGAATGAGCAGTTCTTC. Its translation: CASSYWNSRQNEQFF.

V usage is TRBV7-2 and J usage is TRBJ2-3; D is undetermined. CDR1 and CDR2 (germline): SGHTA, FQGNSA. Trimming took 2 bases from V and 0 from J, leaving 9 bases between them. The CDR3 is 15 residues long. The CDR3 here is CASSLRASSTDTQYF. CDR3 nucleotides: TGTGCCAGCAGCTTACGGGCTTCTAGCACAGATACGCAGTATTTT.

The chain combines TRBV20-1 with TRBJ2-1; possibly TRBD2 for D (5 bases). Per the germline V gene, CDR1 is DFQATT and CDR2 is SNEGSKA (reference sequence). The length of the CDR3 is 11 residues. The V end lost 5 bases, the J end lost 6 bases, and 8 bases lay between the germline ends. The CDR3 region is CSAPTINEQFF. DNA for the CDR3: TGCAGTGCTCCGACTATCAATGAGCAGTTCTTC.

The chain carries TRBV10-3 and TRBJ2-1; 8 nucleotides align to TRBD1. The CDR3 length is 15 residues. The germline CDR1 and CDR2 sequences are ENHRY and SYGVKD. V lost 0 bases to trimming and J lost 12 bases; unmatched junction nucleotides: 10. The CDR3 DNA is TGTGCCATCAGTGAGTCTGGACAGGGTTTTTATTGGCAGTTCTTC. Its translation: CAISESGQGFYWQFF.

The CDR3 region has the DNA TGTGCCAGTAGTGCGGACTACGCTACCTATGAGCAGTTCTTC. Translation: CASSADYATYEQFF. V and J are TRBV19 and TRBJ2-1; a possible D gene is TRBD2 (6 bases). The V gene's germline CDR1 is LNHDA and CDR2 SQIVND (reference sequence). Trimming pared 5 bases from V and 8 bases from J, leaving 16 bases between. The CDR3 has 14 residues.

This rearrangement joins TRBV20-1 to TRBJ1-6; tentative D call: TRBD1 (5 bases). Germline loops: CDR1 DFQATT, CDR2 SNEGSKA (reference sequence). The CDR3 covers 14 residues. V was cut by 2 bases and J by 2 bases, with 7 bases left in between. The CDR3: CSARQGPYNSPLHF. The CDR3 bases are TGCAGTGCTAGACAGGGCCCCTATAATTCACCCCTCCACTTT.

The chain joins TRBV2 to TRBJ1-5; no firm D call. Germline V lookup: CDR1 SNHLY, CDR2 FYNNEI. The CDR3 sequence is 13 residues long. V was cut by 7 bases and J by 7 bases, with 14 bases left in between. The CDR3 reads CASTQSYLQPQHF. Here the CDR3 DNA reads TGTGCCAGCACTCAATCCTATCTCCAGCCCCAGCATTTT.

This clonotype has more than one count but fewer than ten. The J gene is TRBJ1-4, the V gene TRBV6-5; TRBD1 might be the D (6 bases). The CDR3 extends over 18 amino acids. The V gene's germline CDR1 is MNHEY and CDR2 SVGAGI. V gave up 0 bases and J gave up 4 bases, with 18 bases separating them. CDR3 sequence (DNA): TGTGCCAGCAGTTACTCGATAGCCCGGACAGCTCTTAATGAAAAACTGTTTTTT. Its protein is CASSYSIARTALNEKLFF.

The rearrangement links TRBV28 to TRBJ2-7, with 7 bases that match TRBD2. This CDR3 has 15 amino acids. Losses at the gene ends were 2 bases for V and 5 bases for J; bases not matched to a gene: 9. Germline CDR1 MDHEN, CDR2 SYDVKM. The CDR3 spells CASSLPRDYYNEQYF. The CDR3 coding sequence is TGTGCCAGCAGTTTACCCCGGGACTATTATAACGAGCAGTACTTC.

The chain has TRBV28 and TRBJ2-7, with TRBD1 matching 9 bases. The CDR3 totals 13 residues. Germline lookup yields CDR1 MDHEN and CDR2 SYDVKM. V lost 7 bases, J lost 7 bases, and 8 bases stayed unmatched. The CDR3 nucleotides read TGTGCCAGCAACGGACAGGGGAATAAGGAGCAGTACTTC. This gives the protein CASNGQGNKEQYF.

There are a few counts of this clonotype. The V and J genes are TRBV12-3 or TRBV12-4 and TRBJ2-7; 9 bases match TRBD1. Trimming at V came to 1 base and at J to 9 bases, leaving 7 bases not matched to a gene. The CDR3 extends over 14 amino acids. CDR3 in DNA: TGTGCCAGCAGTTTAGGGGGACAGGGTTTCCTGCAGTACTTC. This codes for CASSLGGQGFLQYF.

The table lists this clonotype with a few counts. The chain carries TRBV20-1 and TRBJ1-1; D is ambiguous. Trimming left V 0 bases short and J 0 bases short, with 11 bases between. There are 15 residues in the CDR3. The germline gives CDR1 DFQATT, CDR2 SNEGSKA (reference sequence). CDR3 loop: CSARDRRAVNTEAFF. The CDR3 DNA reads as TGCAGTGCTAGAGATCGACGGGCGGTGAACACTGAAGCTTTCTTT.

Remarks on this clonotype: Sequence at one end of the junction differs from germline and may be a read error. This chain links TRBV9 with TRBJ2-1, with 7 bases aligning to TRBD2. CDR3 length: 15 residues. Germline V gene lookup returns CDR1 SGDLS and CDR2 YYNGEE. CDR3: CASTLMGDYYNELFF. The CDR3, as DNA: TGTGCCAGCACCCTAATGGGGGACTACTACAATGAGCTGTTCTTC.

The sample holds many counts of this clonotype. This chain uses TRBV27 with TRBJ1-1; weak D call: TRBD1 (5 bases). There are 12 residues in the CDR3. Germline CDR1 and CDR2: MNHEY and SMNVEV (reference sequence). The ends were cut back, 6 bases at V and 6 bases at J, with 11 bases in the middle. CDR3 sequence reads: CASRGLFAEAFF. The CDR3, as DNA: TGTGCCAGCAGGGGACTGTTCGCTGAAGCTTTCTTT.

The V and J genes are TRBV5-1 and TRBJ2-2; 7 bases fit TRBD2. The germline gives CDR1 SGHRS, CDR2 YFSETQ. The length of the CDR3 is 15 residues. The junction had 2 bases not matched to a gene; V was cut back by 3 bases and J by 0 bases. This CDR3 reads CASSWGTTNTGELFF. Written as DNA, the CDR3 is TGCGCCAGCAGCTGGGGGACTACGAACACCGGGGAGCTGTTTTTT.

This clonotype appeared a few times. The chain links TRBV7-9 to TRBJ2-1; TRBD2 matches 8 bases. The CDR3 spans 15 residues. CDR1 is SEHNR, CDR2 FQNEAQ, per germline (reference sequence). V was pared by 5 bases and J by 6 bases, with 9 bases of the junction left unmatched. CDR3 loop: CASSVLAEIVNEQFF. CDR3 coding DNA: TGTGCCAGCAGCGTACTAGCGGAGATTGTCAATGAGCAGTTCTTC.

This clonotype occurred a few times. J is TRBJ2-7 and V is TRBV5-1; possibly TRBD2 for D (5 bases). The V gene lost 2 bases and the J gene lost 2 bases, with 8 bases spanning the gap. The germline V gene encodes CDR1 SGHRS and CDR2 YFSETQ. The CDR3 contains 13 residues. The CDR3 reads CASSFGGPYEQYF. The CDR3 DNA reads as TGCGCCAGCAGCTTTGGCGGGCCCTACGAGCAGTACTTC.

This clonotype came up a few times. V is TRBV3-1 and J is TRBJ2-3; maybe TRBD2 (5 bases). The CDR3 spans 16 residues. The germline V and J ends were trimmed by 4 bases and 6 bases, with 20 bases remaining between them. CDR1 and CDR2 (germline): LGHDT, YNNKEL (reference sequence). The CDR3 coding sequence is TGTGCCAGCAGCCGGAGGCTGGGTCCCAAGGGTGATACGCAGTATTTT. This codes for CASSRRLGPKGDTQYF.

There are many counts of this clonotype. CDR3 protein: CASTPRGGSSSYNEQFF. The CDR3 DNA follows: TGTGCCAGCACCCCCAGGGGGGGATCGAGCTCCTACAATGAGCAGTTCTTC. This chain uses TRBV12-3 or TRBV12-4 with TRBJ2-1, with D tentatively TRBD1 or TRBD2 (7 bases each). The ends were cut back, 7 bases at V and 0 bases at J, with 19 bases in the middle. This CDR3 spans 17 amino acids.

The rearrangement uses TRBV5-6 and TRBJ2-3; 9 nucleotides agree with TRBD2. Germline CDR1 and CDR2: SGHDT and YYEEEE. The CDR3 has 15 amino acids. The V segment lost 3 bases and the J segment 6 bases; nucleotides outside the gene matches: 8. In DNA form, the CDR3 reads TGTGCCAGCAGCTCCTTAGCGGGAGCAGGTGATACGCAGTATTTT. It yields the protein CASSSLAGAGDTQYF. Based on the CDR3 plus reference TRBV5-6 and TRBJ2-3, the full variable domain is DAGVTQSPTHLIKTRGQQVTLRCSPKSGHDTVSWYQQALGQGPQFIFQYYEEEERQRGNFPDRFSGHQFPNYSSELNVNALLLGDSALYLCASSSLAGAGDTQYFGPGTRLTVL.

This clonotype was detected only a few times. The chain uses TRBV11-2 and TRBJ2-5; maybe TRBD1 (6 bases). The CDR3 is 14 amino acids. The germline V and J ends were trimmed by 2 bases and 3 bases, with 10 bases remaining between them. Per germline, CDR1 SGHAT and CDR2 FQNNGV. The CDR3 spells CASSLRWTEETQYF. The CDR3 DNA sequence: TGTGCCAGCAGCTTACGTTGGACAGAAGAGACCCAGTACTTC.

This clonotype was observed a handful of times. The chain recombines TRBV12-3 or TRBV12-4 with TRBJ2-3; 12 bases are a match to TRBD2. V lost 6 bases and J lost 2; bases outside the gene matches: 9. This CDR3 contains 17 residues. This chain's CDR3 is CASSLRLAGVFTDTQYF. The CDR3 DNA follows: TGTGCCAGCAGCTTGAGACTAGCGGGAGTCTTCACAGATACGCAGTATTTT.

Only a few counts were recorded for this clonotype. The V and J genes are TRBV6-1 and TRBJ1-5; D perhaps matches TRBD1 (6 bases). Germline V gives CDR1 MNHNS, CDR2 SASEGT. Trimming left V 4 bases short and J 0 bases short, with 19 bases between. There are 18 residues in the CDR3. The CDR3 loop is CASSGPDSAPHSNQPQHF. As DNA, the CDR3 is TGTGCCAGCAGTGGTCCGGACAGTGCCCCACATAGCAATCAGCCCCAGCATTTT.

The J gene is TRBJ2-2, the V gene TRBV5-6; 8 positions agree with TRBD2. The CDR3 extends over 17 amino acids. The V and J ends lost 4 bases and 4 bases, in that order; junction bases with no gene match: 12. Germline V gene lookup returns CDR1 SGHDT and CDR2 YYEEEE. The CDR3 nucleotides read TGTGCCAGCAGCACGTCCGAGCGGGGGCTTACCACCGGGGAGCTGTTTTTT. It specifies CASSTSERGLTTGELFF.

The CDR3 nucleotides are TGTGCCAGCAGTTCCCACAGGGCCAATCAGCCCCAGCATTTT. Translated: CASSSHRANQPQHF. The rearrangement links TRBV27 to TRBJ1-5; D possibly corresponds to TRBD1 (6 bases). Germline-derived CDR1 and CDR2 are MNHEY and SMNVEV (reference sequence). The CDR3 loop spans 14 amino acids. Trimming removed 4 bases from V and 3 bases from J, with 10 bases in between.